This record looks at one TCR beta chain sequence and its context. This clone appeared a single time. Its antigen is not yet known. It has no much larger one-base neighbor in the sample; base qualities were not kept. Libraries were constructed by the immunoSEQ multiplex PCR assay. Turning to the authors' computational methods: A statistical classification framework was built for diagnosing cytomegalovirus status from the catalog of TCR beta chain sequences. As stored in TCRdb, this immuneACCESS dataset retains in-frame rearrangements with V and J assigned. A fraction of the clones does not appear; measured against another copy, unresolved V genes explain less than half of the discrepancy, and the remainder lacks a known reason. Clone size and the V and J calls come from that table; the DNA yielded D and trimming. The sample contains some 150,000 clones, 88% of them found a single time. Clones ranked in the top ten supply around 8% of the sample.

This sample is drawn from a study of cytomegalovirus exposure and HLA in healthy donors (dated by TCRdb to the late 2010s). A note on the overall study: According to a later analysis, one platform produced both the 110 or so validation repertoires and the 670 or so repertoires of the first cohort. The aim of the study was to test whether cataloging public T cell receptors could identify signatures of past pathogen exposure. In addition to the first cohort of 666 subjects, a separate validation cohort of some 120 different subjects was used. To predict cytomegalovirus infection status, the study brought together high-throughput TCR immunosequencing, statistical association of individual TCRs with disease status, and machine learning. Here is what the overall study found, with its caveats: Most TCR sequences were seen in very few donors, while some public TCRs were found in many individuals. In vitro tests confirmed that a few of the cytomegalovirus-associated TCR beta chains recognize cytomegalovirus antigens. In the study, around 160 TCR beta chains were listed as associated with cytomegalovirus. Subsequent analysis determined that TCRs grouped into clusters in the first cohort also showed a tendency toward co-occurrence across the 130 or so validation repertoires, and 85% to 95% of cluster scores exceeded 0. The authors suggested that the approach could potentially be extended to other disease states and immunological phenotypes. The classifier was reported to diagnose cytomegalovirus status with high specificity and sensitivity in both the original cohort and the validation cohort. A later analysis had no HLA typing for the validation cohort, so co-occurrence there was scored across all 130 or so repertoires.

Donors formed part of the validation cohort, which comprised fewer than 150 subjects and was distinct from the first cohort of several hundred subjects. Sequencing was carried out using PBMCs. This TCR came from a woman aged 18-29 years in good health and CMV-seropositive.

The nucleotides are TGTGCCAGCAGCGAGGGGACAGGTAGACCCTACGAGCAGTACTTC. This gives the protein CASSEGTGRPYEQYF. The rearrangement combines TRBV5-5 with TRBJ2-7; the junction holds 8 bases that match TRBD1. The CDR3 covers 15 residues, taking in both the cysteine and the phenylalanine. The CDR3 DNA has 45 bases and is translated from base 1. Relative to germline, V is missing 4 bases and J is missing 2 bases, with 8 bases of the junction outside any gene match. The germline V gene (reference sequence) sets CDR1 to SGHKS and CDR2 to YYEKEE.